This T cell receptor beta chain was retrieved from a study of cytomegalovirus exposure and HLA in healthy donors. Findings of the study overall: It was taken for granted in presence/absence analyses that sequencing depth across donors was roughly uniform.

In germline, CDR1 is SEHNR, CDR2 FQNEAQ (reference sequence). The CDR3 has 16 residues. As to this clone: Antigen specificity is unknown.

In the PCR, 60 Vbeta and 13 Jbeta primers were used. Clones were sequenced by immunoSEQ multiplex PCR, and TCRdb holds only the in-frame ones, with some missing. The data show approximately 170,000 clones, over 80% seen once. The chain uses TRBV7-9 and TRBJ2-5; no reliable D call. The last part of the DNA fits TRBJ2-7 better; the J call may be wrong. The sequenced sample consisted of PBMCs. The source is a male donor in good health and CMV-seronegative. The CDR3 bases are TGTGCCAGCAGCCCCGAGTGGGTAAGGAGCTCCTACGAGCAGTACTTC. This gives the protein CASSPEWVRSSYEQYF.